Listed here are 29 T cell receptor beta chains from one sample, sequenced in a study of tissue T cells after allogeneic stem cell transplantation. Generated by immunoSEQ multiplex PCR, the TCRdb table keeps only in-frame clones and is missing some. The profile shows about 16,000 clones, roughly 70% of them singletons. The sample comprised spleen. These receptor sequences come from a female BALB/c mouse in good health. Mouse MHC haplotype: H2-d.

As regards this clone: Gene names follow the mouse nomenclature. The read comes to an end 1 residue before the CDR3 does, leaving the germline J gene to fill in the end. This chain connects TRBV15 to TRBJ2-5, with 8 bases fitting TRBD2. Germline V CDR1 and CDR2: SGHND, FRSKSL. The V gene end was trimmed by 3 bases and the J gene end by 4 bases; junction bases not matched to a gene: 0. This CDR3 is built from 13 residues. CDR3 bases read: TGTGCCAGCAGTTTGACTGGGGAAGACACCCAGTAC. Translating gives CASSLTGEDTQY. The whole CDR3 sequence reads CASSLTGEDTQYF. The full variable domain, in which reference TRBV15 and TRBJ2-5 provide the parts outside the CDR3, is DAGVTQTPRHEVAEKGQTIILKCEPVSGHNDLFWYRQTKIQGLELLSYFRSKSLMEDGGAFKDRFKAEMLNSSFSTLKIQPTEPKDSAVYLCASSLTGEDTQYFGPGTRLLVL.

On this clone itself: Gene names and germline refer to mouse. The read terminates 1 residue ahead of where the CDR3 ends, so the germline J gene completes it. This chain joins TRBV4 and TRBJ2-5; TRBD1 matches 8 bases. The germline gives CDR1 LGHDT, CDR2 YNNKQL (reference sequence). Trimming removed 3 bases from V and 6 bases from J; junction bases left unmatched: 2. The CDR3 sequence is 13 residues long. The sequenced part of the CDR3 DNA is TGTGCCAGCAGCTATAGGACAGGGGACACCCAGTAC. Protein: CASSYRTGDTQY. The entire CDR3 sequence reads CASSYRTGDTQYF.

About this clone: Gene names are mouse gene names. The read is 1 residue too short to cover the CDR3 end, so that end is filled in from the germline J gene. This rearrangement joins TRBV19 to TRBJ1-6; D is possibly TRBD1 (5 bases). TRBJ1-6 qualifies as an ORF whose function is uncertain. Germline V gene lookup returns CDR1 FNHDT and CDR2 SITEND (reference sequence). CDR3 length: 16 amino acids. V lost 1 base to trimming and J lost 2 bases, with 10 bases between them. The CDR3 is CASSIRGRPYNSPLYF. CDR3 DNA, as far as it was read: TGTGCCAGCAGTATACGGGGCCGACCCTATAATTCGCCCCTCTAC.

This clone was detected only once. Gene names refer to mouse genes. Read coverage stops 1 residue before the CDR3 terminus; the germline J gene supplies the remainder. The chain carries TRBV24 and TRBJ2-4; 9 bases match TRBD2. The ends lost 1 base at V and 3 bases at J; junction bases unmatched: 5. The CDR3 is 16 amino acids. Germline CDR1 reads KGHTA; CDR2 reads FRNEEI. The sequenced CDR3 bases are TGTGCCAGCAGTCTGTCTGGGGGGGGCGGGCAAAACACCTTGTAC. This codes for CASSLSGGGGQNTLY. The whole CDR3 reads CASSLSGGGGQNTLYF.

Worth noting for this clone: Each gene name is a mouse one. From the germline J gene comes the end of the CDR3, since the read stops 1 residue before it. The chain joins TRBV20 to TRBJ2-3; D perhaps matches TRBD2 (5 bases). V was pared by 5 bases and J by 0 bases, with 9 bases between. Germline CDR1 GFQATS, CDR2 STVNSAI. The CDR3 sequence is 13 residues long. CDR3 region: CGACGVSAETLYF. Partial CDR3 DNA: TGTGGTGCTTGTGGGGTTAGTGCAGAAACGCTGTAT. Based on the CDR3 plus reference TRBV20 and TRBJ2-3, the full variable domain is GALVYQYPRRTICKSGTSMRMECQAVGFQATSVAWYRQSPQKTFELIALSTVNSAIKYEQNFTQEKFPISHPNLSFSSMTVLNAYLEDRGLYLCGACGVSAETLYFGSGTRLTVL.

As regards this clone: Gene labels here are mouse ones. The DNA ends 1 residue before the CDR3 does, and the rest of the CDR3 is filled in from the germline J gene. This chain connects TRBV1 to TRBJ2-2; 7 nucleotides match TRBD1. The germline V gene has CDR1 NSQYPW and CDR2 LRSPGD (reference sequence). CDR3 length: 15 amino acids. The V and J ends lost 0 bases and 4 bases, in that order; junction bases with no gene match: 2. The sequenced CDR3 bases are TGCACCTGCAGTGCAGAACAGGGGATCACCGGGCAGCTCTAC. Residues: CTCSAEQGITGQLY. The whole CDR3 protein is CTCSAEQGITGQLYF. The variable domain in full, with the rest retrieved from reference TRBV1 and TRBJ2-2, is VTLLEQNPRWRLVPRGQAVNLRCILKNSQYPWMSWYQQDLQKQLQWLFTLRSPGDKEVKSLPGADYLATRVTDTELRLQVANMSQGRTLYCTCSAEQGITGQLYFGEGSKLTVL.

This clone was picked up a small number of times. These gene names are mouse names. The observed sequence ends 1 residue before the CDR3 terminus, with the missing tail filled in from the germline J gene. The V call is TRBV20, the J call TRBJ1-2, with D perhaps TRBD1 (6 bases). CDR3 length: 12 amino acids. Germline CDR1 is GFQATS and CDR2 is STVNSAI. V lost 4 bases to trimming and J lost 4 bases, with 10 bases between them. Partial CDR3 DNA: TGTGGTGCTAAGGGGGGCGTCTCCGACTACACC. Translation gives CGAKGGVSDYT. The entire CDR3 protein reads CGAKGGVSDYTF.

As regards this clone: Gene labels here are mouse ones. From the germline J gene comes the end of the CDR3, since the read stops 1 residue before it. This chain links TRBV19 with TRBJ1-1; unclear D gene. The CDR3 is 13 amino acids. The ends were cut back, 1 base at V and 4 bases at J, with 8 bases in the middle. The germline gives CDR1 FNHDT, CDR2 SITEND (reference sequence). This CDR3 reads CASSIREGTEVFF. CDR3 bases read: TGTGCCAGCAGTATACGGGAGGGCACAGAAGTCTTC. The complete variable domain, with remaining parts taken from reference TRBV19 and TRBJ1-1, reads GGIITQTPKFLIGQEGQKLTLKCQQNFNHDTMYWYRQDSGKGLRLIYYSITENDLQKGDLSEGYDASREKKSSFSLTVTSAQKNEMAVFLCASSIREGTEVFFGKGTRLTVV.

Turning to this clone: Each gene name is a mouse one. Read data end 1 residue before the CDR3 end; the end is taken from the germline J gene. This chain links TRBV5 with TRBJ2-5, with unresolved D. Trimming pared 0 bases from V and 8 bases from J, leaving 12 bases between. The CDR3 runs to 14 residues. Germline lookup yields CDR1 LGHNA and CDR2 YNLKQL (reference sequence). CDR3: CASSQDTVKGTQYF. The DNA read from the CDR3 is TGTGCCAGCAGCCAAGATACGGTTAAGGGCACCCAGTAC.

This clone has more than one count but fewer than ten. Mouse names are used for the genes. Read sequence stops 1 residue before the CDR3 end, and the germline J gene provides the missing end. V usage is TRBV29 and J usage is TRBJ2-7; D remains unclear. The CDR3 runs 13 residues. Germline CDR1 reads MSHET; CDR2 reads SYDVDS. Trimming cost V 4 bases and J 3 bases, with 10 bases left between them. The CDR3 sequence: CASSSLPIYEQYF. The sequenced part of the CDR3 DNA is TGTGCTAGCAGTTCATTGCCCATCTATGAACAGTAC.

The sample holds one count of this clone. Gene names denote mouse genes. The sample carries other DNA sequences with the same CDR3. The covered CDR3 bases are TGTGCCAGCGGTGATTGGGGAAACACCGGGCAGCTCTAC. This codes for CASGDWGNTGQLY. The CDR3 as a whole reads CASGDWGNTGQLYF. The genes are TRBV13-2 and TRBJ2-2, with D perhaps matching TRBD2 (5 bases). The read is 1 residue too short to cover the CDR3 end, so that end is filled in from the germline J gene. Germline loops: CDR1 NNHNN, CDR2 SYGAGS (reference sequence). V lost 1 base to trimming and J lost 1 base, with 5 bases between them. This CDR3 has 14 amino acids.

Turning to this clone: Mouse names are used for the genes. Coverage ceases 1 residue before the CDR3 finishes, and the germline J gene fills in the end. The chain uses TRBV1 and TRBJ2-5, with 10 bases that match TRBD2. V trimming: 4 bases; J trimming: 2 bases; junction bases outside the gene matches: 3. The V gene's germline CDR1 is NSQYPW and CDR2 LRSPGD (reference sequence). The CDR3 loop spans 15 amino acids. The CDR3 DNA, read in part, is TGCACCTGCAGTGGGGACTGGGGCTTCCAAGACACCCAGTAC. Its protein is CTCSGDWGFQDTQY. The CDR3 reads in full as CTCSGDWGFQDTQYF.

This clone was recorded once. Mouse germline and gene names are used. The CDR3 is cut off 1 residue early in the read; its end comes from the germline J gene. This chain uses TRBV13-2 with TRBJ1-5; tentative D call: TRBD1 (6 bases). Germline CDR1 and CDR2: NNHNN and SYGAGS (reference sequence). Trimming took off 0 bases at V and 1 base at J, with 8 bases between the two ends. This CDR3 is built from 15 residues. This chain's CDR3 is CASGDAGQNNQAPLF. CDR3 bases read: TGTGCCAGCGGTGATGCGGGACAAAACAACCAGGCTCCGCTT.

This clone is a singleton in its sample. All gene names here are mouse names. The read comes to an end 1 residue before the CDR3 does, leaving the germline J gene to fill in the end. The V and J genes are TRBV1 and TRBJ2-4; D ambiguous. Germline V gene sequence: CDR1 NSQYPW, CDR2 LRSPGD (reference sequence). The V gene lost 1 base and the J gene lost 1 base, with 6 bases spanning the gap. This CDR3 contains 14 residues. CDR3 loop: CTCSAAPGQNTLYF. The sequenced part of the CDR3 DNA is TGCACCTGCAGTGCAGCCCCGGGTCAAAACACCTTGTAC.

A word on this clone: Mouse names are used for the genes. The read terminates 1 residue ahead of where the CDR3 ends, so the germline J gene completes it. The V call is TRBV5, the J call TRBJ2-5; the match to TRBD2 covers 8 bases. The germline gives CDR1 LGHNA, CDR2 YNLKQL (reference sequence). CDR3 length: 15 amino acids. V lost 3 bases to trimming and J lost 3 bases; unmatched junction nucleotides: 5. The part of the CDR3 DNA that was read is TGTGCCAGCAGCCATCACCGGGACTGGCAAGACACCCAGTAC. Protein sequence: CASSHHRDWQDTQY. The complete CDR3 sequence is CASSHHRDWQDTQYF.

Points on this clone: The listed genes are named as in mouse. The sequenced fragment ends 1 residue before the CDR3 boundary, so the rest is inferred from the germline J gene. This chain uses TRBV4 with TRBJ1-3; maybe TRBD1 (6 bases). CDR1 is LGHDT and CDR2 is YNNKQL in the germline V gene (reference sequence). The CDR3 consists of 15 residues. Trimming pared 5 bases from V and 0 bases from J, leaving 11 bases between. The CDR3 reads CASSARGHSGNTLYF. Partial CDR3 DNA: TGTGCCAGCAGCGCCCGGGGGCATTCTGGAAATACGCTCTAT.

The sample holds one count of this clone. Here the gene names and germline are mouse. From the germline J gene comes the end of the CDR3, since the read stops 1 residue before it. This sequence joins TRBV13-1 and TRBJ2-4; 10 nucleotides match TRBD1. The ends lost 4 bases at V and 0 bases at J; junction bases unmatched: 5. CDR1 and CDR2 (germline): NSHNY, SYGAGN. CDR3 length: 16 residues. CDR3 loop: CASSPGQGSSQNTLYF. The sequenced part of the CDR3 DNA is TGTGCCAGCAGTCCGGGACAGGGGTCTAGTCAAAACACCTTGTAC.

As to this clone: The germline and genes are mouse ones. The CDR3 end lies 1 residue beyond the end of the read and is filled in from the germline J gene. The chain has TRBV13-1 and TRBJ2-5, with 7 positions matching TRBD1. Losses at the gene ends were 5 bases for V and 4 bases for J; bases not matched to a gene: 4. Germline V lookup: CDR1 NSHNY, CDR2 SYGAGN. The length of the CDR3 is 13 residues. CDR3 bases read: TGTGCCAGCAGAAGGGACAGAAAAGACACCCAGTAC. Amino acids: CASRRDRKDTQY. The entire CDR3 is CASRRDRKDTQYF.

Worth noting for this clone: Gene names are mouse gene names. The missing CDR3 end, 1 residue past where the read stops, is filled in from the germline J gene. This chain joins TRBV19 and TRBJ1-1; TRBD1 matches at 8 bases. The CDR3 is 12 amino acids. CDR1 and CDR2 (germline): FNHDT, SITEND (reference sequence). V trimming: 5 bases; J trimming: 4 bases; junction bases outside the gene matches: 1. The covered CDR3 bases are TGTGCCAGCAGAGACAGGGGCACAGAAGTCTTC. Translated: CASRDRGTEVF. The full CDR3 sequence reads CASRDRGTEVFF.

Points on this clone: Mouse gene names and germline throughout. The read stops 1 residue short of the end of the CDR3; the missing end is completed from the germline J gene. Within the sample, other DNA sequences also encode this same CDR3. The chain has TRBV13-3 and TRBJ2-7; 7 bases are a match to TRBD1. Germline values: CDR1 NNHDY, CDR2 SYVADS. The CDR3 totals 11 residues. Losses at the gene ends were 5 bases for V and 6 bases for J; bases not matched to a gene: 2. The DNA read from the CDR3 is TGTGCCAGCAGCGACAGGGTTGAACAGTAC. The encoded protein is CASSDRVEQY. The full-length CDR3 reads as CASSDRVEQYF.

Details on this clone: These gene names are mouse names. The read comes to an end 1 residue before the CDR3 does, leaving the germline J gene to fill in the end. The gene calls are TRBV1 and TRBJ2-3, with TRBD2 as a possible D gene (6 bases). V was trimmed by 3 bases and J by 0 bases, leaving 13 bases between them. This CDR3 contains 16 residues. From germline, CDR1 is NSQYPW and CDR2 LRSPGD (reference sequence). The CDR3 sequence: CTCSAVGVSSAETLYF. CDR3 DNA, as far as it was read: TGCACCTGCAGTGCTGTGGGGGTCTCTAGTGCAGAAACGCTGTAT. Using reference TRBV1 and TRBJ2-3 for the parts outside the CDR3, the full variable domain is VTLLEQNPRWRLVPRGQAVNLRCILKNSQYPWMSWYQQDLQKQLQWLFTLRSPGDKEVKSLPGADYLATRVTDTELRLQVANMSQGRTLYCTCSAVGVSSAETLYFGSGTRLTVL.

This clone came up a few times. Genes and germline are mouse. The missing CDR3 end, 1 residue past where the read stops, is filled in from the germline J gene. The V call is TRBV13-1, the J call TRBJ2-7; D is unresolved. Trimming stripped 1 base from V and 0 bases from J, with 5 bases between. Germline loops: CDR1 NSHNY, CDR2 SYGAGN. The length of the CDR3 is 13 residues. CDR3 DNA, as far as it was read: TGTGCCAGCAGTGATCAGTTCTCCTATGAACAGTAC. Protein sequence: CASSDQFSYEQY. The full CDR3 protein is CASSDQFSYEQYF.

A word on this clone: The listed genes are named as in mouse. The observed sequence ends 1 residue before the CDR3 terminus, with the missing tail filled in from the germline J gene. The rearrangement links TRBV13-1 to TRBJ1-4, with D perhaps matching TRBD1 (6 bases). V lost 0 bases and J 4 bases, leaving 10 bases between the germline ends. Germline V gene lookup returns CDR1 NSHNY and CDR2 SYGAGN. The CDR3 totals 15 residues. CDR3 region: CASSDARDINERLFF. CDR3 DNA (partial): TGTGCCAGCAGTGATGCCCGGGACATCAACGAAAGATTATTT.

As for this clone: Each gene name is a mouse one. The read ends 1 residue early relative to the CDR3; the germline J gene fills the gap. The J gene is TRBJ1-4, the V gene TRBV14; D is uncertain. Germline V CDR1 and CDR2: SGHDT, FRDEAV. The CDR3 covers 12 residues. V lost 2 bases, J lost 4 bases, and 3 bases lay in between. The CDR3 region is CASSLGNERLFF. CDR3 bases read: TGTGCCAGCAGTTTGGGCAACGAAAGATTATTT.

Details on this clone: The gene names here belong to mouse. The observed sequence ends 1 residue before the CDR3 terminus, with the missing tail filled in from the germline J gene. The V and J genes are TRBV2 and TRBJ2-5, with D possibly being TRBD2 (6 bases). V lost 0 bases to trimming and J lost 0 bases, with 10 bases between them. This CDR3 has 16 residues. CDR1 and CDR2 from the germline V gene are LGHNA and YSYQKL. The part of the CDR3 DNA that was read is TGTGCCAGCAGCCAAGAATGGGGGTCTAACCAAGACACCCAGTAC. Translating it yields CASSQEWGSNQDTQY. In full, the CDR3 is CASSQEWGSNQDTQYF.

This clone was seen only once. Gene labels here are mouse ones. The read is 1 residue too short to cover the CDR3 end, so that end is filled in from the germline J gene. The chain uses TRBV5 and TRBJ2-5, with a weak D call TRBD2 (5 bases). The CDR3 covers 15 residues. The V gene lost 0 bases and the J gene lost 3 bases, with 10 bases spanning the gap. The germline gives CDR1 LGHNA, CDR2 YNLKQL (reference sequence). The DNA read from the CDR3 is TGTGCCAGCAGCCAAGATAGGCTGGGTCAAGACACCCAGTAC. It codes for CASSQDRLGQDTQY. The whole CDR3 sequence is CASSQDRLGQDTQYF.

With regard to this clone: Gene names are mouse gene names. The read stops 1 residue short of the end of the CDR3; the missing end is completed from the germline J gene. The chain joins TRBV4 to TRBJ1-4; D unresolved. Germline V lookup: CDR1 LGHDT, CDR2 YNNKQL (reference sequence). The CDR3 totals 15 residues. Trimming took off 4 bases at V and 1 base at J, with 10 bases between the two ends. The sequenced part of the CDR3 DNA is TGTGCCAGCAGCTTACCGGGAAATTCCAACGAAAGATTATTT. It encodes CASSLPGNSNERLF. The entire CDR3 reads CASSLPGNSNERLFF.

Notes on this clone: Gene labels here are mouse ones. Read sequence stops 1 residue before the CDR3 end, and the germline J gene provides the missing end. V gene TRBV2 combines with J gene TRBJ1-1; weak D call: TRBD1 (5 bases). The CDR3 has 13 residues. Germline CDR1 reads LGHNA; CDR2 reads YSYQKL. V was cut by 4 bases and J by 2 bases, with 8 bases left in between. The CDR3 loop is CASSPRDNTEVFF. The CDR3 DNA, read in part, is TGTGCCAGCAGCCCCCGGGACAACACAGAAGTCTTC.

As regards this clone: Genes and germline come from the mouse. Partial CDR3 DNA: TGTGCCAGCGGGAGGACAGTTAACCAAGACACCCAGTAC. Encoded protein: CASGRTVNQDTQY. The entire CDR3 is CASGRTVNQDTQYF. The chain couples TRBV13-2 to TRBJ2-5; D is perhaps TRBD1 (6 bases). The CDR3 end falls 1 residue outside the read, so it is completed with the germline J gene. This CDR3 has 14 residues. Trimming took 5 bases from V and 0 from J, leaving 10 bases between them. Germline V CDR1 and CDR2: NNHNN, SYGAGS (reference sequence).